This T cell receptor (beta chain) was recorded in a study of early T cells in non-severe SARS-CoV-2 infection. For the study at large: It was bulk RNA from unsorted whole blood that was sequenced, and the chains were unpaired. The study's findings and limits: Matching results from VDJdb favored anti-spike CD8 responses, leaving private and CD4 specificities undetected.

CDR1 and CDR2 from the germline V gene are ENHRY and SYGVKD. Trimming took off 2 bases at V and 4 bases at J, with 12 bases between the two ends. This CDR3 comprises 15 residues. Unique molecular identifiers tagged individual cDNA molecules. Using its own MiXCR run on the 5' RACE reads, TCRdb lists one record per CDR3 protein. The sample lists around 40,000 distinct CDR3 sequences, under 7% occurring once. This clonotype came up a few times. Its antigen is undetermined. The input for sequencing was whole blood, taken at baseline. This receptor was identified in an adult who was a healthcare worker with PCR-confirmed SARS-CoV-2 infection or an uninfected control (not recorded which). The chain links TRBV10-3 to TRBJ2-1, with D perhaps being TRBD1 or TRBD2 (5 bases each). CDR3 in amino acids: CAISEAGAKYNEQFF. CDR3 coding DNA: TGTGCCATCAGTGAGGCCGGGGCGAAGTACAATGAGCAGTTCTTC.